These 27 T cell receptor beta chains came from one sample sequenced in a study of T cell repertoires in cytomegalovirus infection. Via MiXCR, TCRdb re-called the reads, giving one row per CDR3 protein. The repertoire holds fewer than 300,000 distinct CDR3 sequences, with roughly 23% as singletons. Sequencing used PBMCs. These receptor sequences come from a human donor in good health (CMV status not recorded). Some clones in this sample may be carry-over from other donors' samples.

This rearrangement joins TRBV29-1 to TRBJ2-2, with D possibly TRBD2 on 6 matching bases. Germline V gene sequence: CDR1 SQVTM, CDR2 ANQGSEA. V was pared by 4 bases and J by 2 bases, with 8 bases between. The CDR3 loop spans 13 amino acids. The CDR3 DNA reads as TGCAGCGTTGGGGACTTCAACACCGGGGAGCTGTTTTTT. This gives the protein CSVGDFNTGELFF.

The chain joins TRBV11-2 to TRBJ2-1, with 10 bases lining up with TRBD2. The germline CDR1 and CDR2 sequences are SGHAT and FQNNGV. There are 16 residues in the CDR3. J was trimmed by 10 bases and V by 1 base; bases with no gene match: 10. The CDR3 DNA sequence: TGTGCCAGCAGCTTAGCATCTGCTAGCGGGAGTAGGGAGCAGTTCTTC. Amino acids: CASSLASASGSREQFF. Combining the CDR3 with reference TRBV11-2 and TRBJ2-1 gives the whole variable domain EAGVAQSPRYKIIEKRQSVAFWCNPISGHATLYWYQQILGQGPKLLIQFQNNGVVDDSQLPKDRFSAERLKGVDSTLKIQPAKLEDSAVYLCASSLASASGSREQFFGPGTRLTVL.

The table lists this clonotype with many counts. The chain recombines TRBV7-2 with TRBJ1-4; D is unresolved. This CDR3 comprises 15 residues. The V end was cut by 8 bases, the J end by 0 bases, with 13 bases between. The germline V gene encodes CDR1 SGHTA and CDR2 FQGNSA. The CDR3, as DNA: TGTGCCAGCTCCCCCTGGCCAGCAACTAATGAAAAACTGTTTTTT. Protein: CASSPWPATNEKLFF.

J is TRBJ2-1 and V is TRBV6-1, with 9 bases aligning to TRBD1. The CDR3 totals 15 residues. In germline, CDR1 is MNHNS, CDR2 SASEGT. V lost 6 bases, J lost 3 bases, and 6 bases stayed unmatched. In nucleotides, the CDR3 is TGTGCCAGCAGGGAGGACAGGGGCTTCTACAATGAGCAGTTCTTC. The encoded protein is CASREDRGFYNEQFF.

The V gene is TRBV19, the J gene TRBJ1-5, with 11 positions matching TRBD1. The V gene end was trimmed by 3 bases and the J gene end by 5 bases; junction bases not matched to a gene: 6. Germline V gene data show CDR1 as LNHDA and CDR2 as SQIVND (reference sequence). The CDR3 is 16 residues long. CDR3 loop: CASSIRTGGAYQPQHF. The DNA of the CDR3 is TGTGCCAGTAGTATCCGGACAGGGGGCGCCTATCAGCCCCAGCATTTT.

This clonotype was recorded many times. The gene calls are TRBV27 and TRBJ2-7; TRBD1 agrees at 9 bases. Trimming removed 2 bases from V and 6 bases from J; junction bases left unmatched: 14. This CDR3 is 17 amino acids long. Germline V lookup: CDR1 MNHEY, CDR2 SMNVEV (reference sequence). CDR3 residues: CASSLKMRGTGSSEQYF. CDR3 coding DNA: TGTGCCAGCAGTTTAAAGATGAGGGGGACAGGGTCTTCCGAGCAGTACTTC.

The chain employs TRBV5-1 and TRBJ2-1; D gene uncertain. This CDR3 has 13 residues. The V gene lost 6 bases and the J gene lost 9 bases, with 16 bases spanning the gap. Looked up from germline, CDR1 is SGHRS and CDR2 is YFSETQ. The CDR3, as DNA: TGCGCCAGCACCTACTGGGGATTGGGTGAGCAGTTCTTC. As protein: CASTYWGLGEQFF.

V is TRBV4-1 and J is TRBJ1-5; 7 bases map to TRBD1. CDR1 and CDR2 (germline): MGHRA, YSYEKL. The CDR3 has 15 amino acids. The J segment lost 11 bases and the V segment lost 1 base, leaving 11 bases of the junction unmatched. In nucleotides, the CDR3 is TGCGCCAGCAGCCAAGGACAGGGCATCGTCAGATCCCAGCATTTT. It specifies CASSQGQGIVRSQHF.

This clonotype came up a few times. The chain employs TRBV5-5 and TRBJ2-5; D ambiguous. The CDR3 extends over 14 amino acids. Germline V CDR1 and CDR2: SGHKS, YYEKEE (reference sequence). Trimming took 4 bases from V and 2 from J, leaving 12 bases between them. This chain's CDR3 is CASSQGWVQETQYF. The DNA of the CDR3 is TGTGCCAGCAGCCAAGGATGGGTTCAAGAGACCCAGTACTTC. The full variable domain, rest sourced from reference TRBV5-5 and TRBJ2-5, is DAGVTQSPTHLIKTRGQQVTLRCSPISGHKSVSWYQQVLGQGPQFIFQYYEKEERGRGNFPDRFSARQFPNYSSELNVNALLLGDSALYLCASSQGWVQETQYFGPGTRLLVL.

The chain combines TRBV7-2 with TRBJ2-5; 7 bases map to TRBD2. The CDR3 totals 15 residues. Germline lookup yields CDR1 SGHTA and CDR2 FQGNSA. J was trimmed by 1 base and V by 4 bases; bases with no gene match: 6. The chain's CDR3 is CASSSGLAVQETQYF. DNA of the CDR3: TGTGCCAGCAGCTCGGGGCTAGCGGTCCAAGAGACCCAGTACTTC.

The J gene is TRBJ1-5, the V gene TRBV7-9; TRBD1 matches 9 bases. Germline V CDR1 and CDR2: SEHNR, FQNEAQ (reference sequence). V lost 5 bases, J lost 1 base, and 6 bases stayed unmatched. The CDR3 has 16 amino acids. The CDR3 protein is CASSTGQGRSNQPQHF. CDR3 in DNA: TGTGCCAGCAGCACTGGACAGGGGAGAAGCAATCAGCCCCAGCATTTT.

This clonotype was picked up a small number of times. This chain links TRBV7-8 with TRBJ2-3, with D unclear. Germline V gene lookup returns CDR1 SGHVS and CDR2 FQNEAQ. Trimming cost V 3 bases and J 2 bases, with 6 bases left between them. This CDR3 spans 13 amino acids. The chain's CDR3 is CASSFSPTDTQYF. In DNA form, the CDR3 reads TGTGCCAGCAGCTTCTCTCCCACAGATACGCAGTATTTT.

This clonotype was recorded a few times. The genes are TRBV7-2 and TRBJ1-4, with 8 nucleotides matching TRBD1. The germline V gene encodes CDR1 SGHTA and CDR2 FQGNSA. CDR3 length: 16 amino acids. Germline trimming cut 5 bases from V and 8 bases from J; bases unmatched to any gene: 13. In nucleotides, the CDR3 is TGTGCCAGCAGCCCCCCGGGGGGCAGGGGGCTGGAAAAACTGTTTTTT. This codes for CASSPPGGRGLEKLFF.

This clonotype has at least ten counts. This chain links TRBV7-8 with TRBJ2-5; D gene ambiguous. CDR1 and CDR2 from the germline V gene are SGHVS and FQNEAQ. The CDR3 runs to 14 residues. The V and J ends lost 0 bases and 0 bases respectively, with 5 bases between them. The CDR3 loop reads CASSLATNQETQYF. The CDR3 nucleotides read TGTGCCAGCAGCTTAGCCACAAACCAAGAGACCCAGTACTTC.

The CDR3 loop reads CASSFGPPDTQYF. The CDR3 coding sequence is TGTGCCAGCAGCTTCGGGCCACCAGATACGCAGTATTTT. The genes are TRBV7-6 and TRBJ2-3; D gene uncertain. The CDR3 has 13 amino acids. V shed 3 bases and J shed 4 bases, with 8 bases lying between them. Per the germline V gene, CDR1 is SGHVS and CDR2 is FNYEAQ.

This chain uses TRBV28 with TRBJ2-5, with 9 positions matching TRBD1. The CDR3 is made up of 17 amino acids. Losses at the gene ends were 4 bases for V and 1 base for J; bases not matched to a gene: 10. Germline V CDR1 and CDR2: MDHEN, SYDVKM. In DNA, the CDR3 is TGTGCCAGCAGTTCCACCCTGACAGGGGGTTTCCAAGAGACCCAGTACTTC. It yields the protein CASSSTLTGGFQETQYF.

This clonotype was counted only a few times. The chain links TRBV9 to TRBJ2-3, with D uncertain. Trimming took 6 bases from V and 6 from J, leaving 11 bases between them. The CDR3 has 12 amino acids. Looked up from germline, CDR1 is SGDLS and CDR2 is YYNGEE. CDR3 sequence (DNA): TGTGCCAGCACCAACGATGGGGATACGCAGTATTTT. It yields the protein CASTNDGDTQYF.

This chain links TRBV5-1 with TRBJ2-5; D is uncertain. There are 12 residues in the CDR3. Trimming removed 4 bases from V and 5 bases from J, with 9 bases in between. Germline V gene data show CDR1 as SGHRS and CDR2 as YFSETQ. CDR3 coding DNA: TGCGCCAGCAGCCGGACGCGGGAGACCCAGTACTTC. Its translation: CASSRTRETQYF.

This chain's CDR3 is CASSLVKGTEAFF. The CDR3 DNA sequence: TGTGCCAGCAGTTTGGTCAAGGGCACTGAAGCTTTCTTT. V usage is TRBV12-3 or TRBV12-4 and J usage is TRBJ1-1; D gene ambiguous. The CDR3 runs 13 residues. V lost 3 bases to trimming and J lost 4 bases, with 9 bases between them.

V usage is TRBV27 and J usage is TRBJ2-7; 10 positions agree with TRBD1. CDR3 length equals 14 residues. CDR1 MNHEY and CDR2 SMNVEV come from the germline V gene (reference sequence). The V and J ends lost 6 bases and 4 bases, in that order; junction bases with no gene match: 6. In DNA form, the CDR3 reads TGTGCCAGCAGCCACGACAGGGGGCATTACGAGCAGTACTTC. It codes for CASSHDRGHYEQYF.

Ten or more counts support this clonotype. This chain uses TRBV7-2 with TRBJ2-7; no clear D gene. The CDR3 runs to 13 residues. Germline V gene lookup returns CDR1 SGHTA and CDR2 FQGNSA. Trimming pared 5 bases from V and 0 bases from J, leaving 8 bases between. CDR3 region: CASSSSPSYEQYF. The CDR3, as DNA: TGTGCCAGCAGCAGTAGCCCCTCCTACGAGCAGTACTTC.

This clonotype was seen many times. Here the CDR3 DNA reads TGTGCCAGCAGCTTGACAGGGGGGGAGCAGTTCTTC. This encodes CASSLTGGEQFF. The chain has TRBV7-3 and TRBJ2-1; the match to TRBD1 covers 9 bases. J was trimmed by 10 bases and V by 3 bases; bases with no gene match: 1. Germline CDR1 SGHTA, CDR2 FQGTGA. CDR3 length: 12 amino acids.

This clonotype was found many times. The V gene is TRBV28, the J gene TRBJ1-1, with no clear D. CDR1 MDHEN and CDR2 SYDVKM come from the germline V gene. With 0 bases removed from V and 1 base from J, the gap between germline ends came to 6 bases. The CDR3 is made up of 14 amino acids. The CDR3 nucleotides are TGTGCCAGCAGTTTATGGGGCGGGAACACTGAAGCTTTCTTT. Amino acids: CASSLWGGNTEAFF.

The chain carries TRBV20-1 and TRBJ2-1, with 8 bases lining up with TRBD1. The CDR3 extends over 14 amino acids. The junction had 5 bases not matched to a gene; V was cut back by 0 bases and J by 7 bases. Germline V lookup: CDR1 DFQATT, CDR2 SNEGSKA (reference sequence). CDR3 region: CSARDLQGVNEQFF. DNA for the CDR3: TGCAGTGCTAGAGATCTACAGGGGGTGAATGAGCAGTTCTTC.

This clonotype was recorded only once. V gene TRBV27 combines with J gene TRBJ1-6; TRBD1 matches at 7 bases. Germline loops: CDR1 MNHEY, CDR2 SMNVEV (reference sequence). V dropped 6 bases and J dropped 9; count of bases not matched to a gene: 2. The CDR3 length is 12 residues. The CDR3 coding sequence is TGTGCCAGCAGCCAGGGGGTTTCACCCCTCCACTTT. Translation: CASSQGVSPLHF.

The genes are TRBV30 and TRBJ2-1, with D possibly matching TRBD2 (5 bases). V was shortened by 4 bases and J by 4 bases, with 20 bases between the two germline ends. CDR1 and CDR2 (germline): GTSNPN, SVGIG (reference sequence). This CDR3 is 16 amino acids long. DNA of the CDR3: TGTGCCTGGACCACTAGGTGGCAGCCACCATACAATGAGCAGTTCTTC. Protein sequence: CAWTTRWQPPYNEQFF.

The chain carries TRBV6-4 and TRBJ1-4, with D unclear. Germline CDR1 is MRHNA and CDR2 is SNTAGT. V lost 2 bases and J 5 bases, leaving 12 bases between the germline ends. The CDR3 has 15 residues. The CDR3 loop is CASSDPEGPNEKLFF. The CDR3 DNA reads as TGTGCCAGCAGTGACCCCGAAGGACCGAATGAAAAACTGTTTTTT.